This T cell receptor beta chain was profiled in a study of shared clonotypes between healthy human individuals. Regarding the study as a whole: An anticipated effect of sequencing depth on clonotype sharing among donors was recognized.

Sequencing was performed with immunoSEQ multiplex PCR; in TCRdb, only in-frame clones are kept and a portion is missing. The sample holds about 87,000 clones, about half seen once. Trimming stripped 2 bases from V and 2 bases from J, with 8 bases between. CDR3 size: 14 residues. Germline loops: CDR1 SGHNT, CDR2 YYREEE (reference sequence). Concerning this clone itself: Its matching antigen is unknown.

The chain carries TRBV5-4 and TRBJ2-1; D is unclear. This receptor was identified in a woman aged 40 to 49 in good health. Some clones in this sample may be carry-over from other donors' samples. Material: PBMCs. CDR3 in amino acids: CASSFDPPYNEQFF. The CDR3, as DNA: TGTGCCAGCAGCTTCGACCCACCCTACAATGAGCAGTTCTTC.